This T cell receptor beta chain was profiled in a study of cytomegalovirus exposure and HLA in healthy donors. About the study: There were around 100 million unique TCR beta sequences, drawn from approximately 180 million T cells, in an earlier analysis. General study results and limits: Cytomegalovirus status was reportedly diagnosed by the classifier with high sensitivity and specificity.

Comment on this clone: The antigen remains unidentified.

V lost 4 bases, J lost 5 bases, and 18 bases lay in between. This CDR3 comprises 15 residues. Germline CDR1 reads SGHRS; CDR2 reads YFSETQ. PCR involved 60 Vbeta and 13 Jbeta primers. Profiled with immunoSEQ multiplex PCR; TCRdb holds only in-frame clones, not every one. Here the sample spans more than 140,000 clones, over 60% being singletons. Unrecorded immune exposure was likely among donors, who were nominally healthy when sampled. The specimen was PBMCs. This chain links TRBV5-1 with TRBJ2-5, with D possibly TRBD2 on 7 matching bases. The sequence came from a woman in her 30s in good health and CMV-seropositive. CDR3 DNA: TGCGCCAGCAGCCCGAGGGGGGGGGCGGTGGAGACCCAGTACTTC. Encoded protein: CASSPRGGAVETQYF.